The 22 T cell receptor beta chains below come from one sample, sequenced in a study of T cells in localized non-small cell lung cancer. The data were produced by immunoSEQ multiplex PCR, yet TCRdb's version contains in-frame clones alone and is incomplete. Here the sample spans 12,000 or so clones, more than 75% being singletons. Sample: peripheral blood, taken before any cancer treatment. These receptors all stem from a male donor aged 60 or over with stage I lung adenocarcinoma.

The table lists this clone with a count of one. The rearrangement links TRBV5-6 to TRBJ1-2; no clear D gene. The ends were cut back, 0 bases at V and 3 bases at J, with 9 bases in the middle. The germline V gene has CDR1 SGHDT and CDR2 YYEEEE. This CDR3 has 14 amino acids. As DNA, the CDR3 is TGTGCCAGCAGCTTGGGCAGCTACGACTATGGCTACACCTTC. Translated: CASSLGSYDYGYTF.

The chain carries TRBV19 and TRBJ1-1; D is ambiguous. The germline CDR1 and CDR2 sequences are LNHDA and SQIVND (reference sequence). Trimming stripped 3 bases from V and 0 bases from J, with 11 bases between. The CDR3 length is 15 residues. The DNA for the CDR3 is TGTGCCAGTAGTATGGGATGGCAGCTGAACACTGAAGCTTTCTTT. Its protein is CASSMGWQLNTEAFF. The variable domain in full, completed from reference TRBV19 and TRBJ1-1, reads DGGITQSPKYLFRKEGQNVTLSCEQNLNHDAMYWYRQDPGQGLRLIYYSQIVNDFQKGDIAEGYSVSREKKESFPLTVTSAQKNPTAFYLCASSMGWQLNTEAFFGQGTRLTVV.

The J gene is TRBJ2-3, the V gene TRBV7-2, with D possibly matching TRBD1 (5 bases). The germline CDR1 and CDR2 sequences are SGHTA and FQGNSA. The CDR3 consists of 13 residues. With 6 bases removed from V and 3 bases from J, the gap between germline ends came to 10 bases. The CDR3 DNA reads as TGTGCCAGCAGTACATCAGGGACAGATACGCAGTATTTT. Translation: CASSTSGTDTQYF.

CDR3 sequence (DNA): TGTGCCAGCAGCCCGGAGGGGTATGGCTACACCTTC. It encodes CASSPEGYGYTF. The chain uses TRBV5-5 and TRBJ1-2, with a weak D call TRBD1 (5 bases). The ends were cut back, 4 bases at V and 5 bases at J, with 9 bases in the middle. This CDR3 has 12 residues. Germline values: CDR1 SGHKS, CDR2 YYEKEE (reference sequence).

CDR3: CSARDSYTQYF. CDR3 in DNA: TGCAGTGCTAGGGACAGCTATACGCAGTATTTT. V gene TRBV20-1 combines with J gene TRBJ2-3; weak D call: TRBD1 (6 bases). V lost 3 bases, J lost 7 bases, and 8 bases lay in between. The CDR3 totals 11 residues. Germline V lookup: CDR1 DFQATT, CDR2 SNEGSKA (reference sequence).

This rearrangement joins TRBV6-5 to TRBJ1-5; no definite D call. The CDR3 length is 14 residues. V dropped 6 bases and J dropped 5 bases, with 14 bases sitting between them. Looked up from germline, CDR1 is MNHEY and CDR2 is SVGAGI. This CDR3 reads CASSQVGGYQPQHF. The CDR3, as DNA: TGTGCCAGCAGCCAAGTAGGTGGGTATCAGCCCCAGCATTTT.

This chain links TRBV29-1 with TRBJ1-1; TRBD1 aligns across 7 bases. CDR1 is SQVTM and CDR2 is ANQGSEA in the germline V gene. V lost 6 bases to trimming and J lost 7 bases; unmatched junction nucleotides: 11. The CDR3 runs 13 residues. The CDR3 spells CSVGLRGGNEAFF. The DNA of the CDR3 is TGCAGCGTCGGGCTGAGAGGGGGCAATGAAGCTTTCTTT.

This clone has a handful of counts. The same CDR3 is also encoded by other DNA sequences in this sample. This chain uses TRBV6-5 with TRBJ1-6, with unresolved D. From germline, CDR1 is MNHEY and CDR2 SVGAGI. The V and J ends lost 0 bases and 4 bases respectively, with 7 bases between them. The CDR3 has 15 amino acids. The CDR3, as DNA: TGTGCCAGCAGTTACTCGACGGTTTATAATTCACCCCTCCACTTT. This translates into CASSYSTVYNSPLHF.

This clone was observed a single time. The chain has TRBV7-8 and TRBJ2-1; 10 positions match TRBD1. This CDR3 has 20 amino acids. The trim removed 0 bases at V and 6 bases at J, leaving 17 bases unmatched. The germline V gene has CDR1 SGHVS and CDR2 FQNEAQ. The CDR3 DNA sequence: TGTGCCAGCAGCTTAGCCGGGACAGGGGCCAAGCTGACTGACCTCAATGAGCAGTTCTTC. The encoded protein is CASSLAGTGAKLTDLNEQFF.

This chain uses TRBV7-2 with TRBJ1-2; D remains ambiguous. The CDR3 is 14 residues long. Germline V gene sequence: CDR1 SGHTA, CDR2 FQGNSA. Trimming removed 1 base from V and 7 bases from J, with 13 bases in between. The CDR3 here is CASSLVGKGSGYTF. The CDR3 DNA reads TGTGCCAGCAGCTTAGTTGGCAAGGGATCTGGCTACACCTTC.

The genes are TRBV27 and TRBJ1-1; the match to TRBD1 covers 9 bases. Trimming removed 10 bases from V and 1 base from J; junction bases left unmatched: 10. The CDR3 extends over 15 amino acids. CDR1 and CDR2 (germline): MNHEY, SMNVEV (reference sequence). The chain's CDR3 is CATSRDRERNTEAFF. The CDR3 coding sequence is TGTGCCACCTCCCGGGACAGGGAACGGAACACTGAAGCTTTCTTT.

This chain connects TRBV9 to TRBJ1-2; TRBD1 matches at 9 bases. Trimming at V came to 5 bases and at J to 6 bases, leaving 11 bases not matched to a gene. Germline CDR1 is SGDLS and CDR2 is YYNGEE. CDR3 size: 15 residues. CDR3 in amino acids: CASRGDRVDSNGYTF. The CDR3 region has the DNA TGTGCCAGCAGAGGGGACAGGGTTGATTCAAATGGCTACACCTTC.

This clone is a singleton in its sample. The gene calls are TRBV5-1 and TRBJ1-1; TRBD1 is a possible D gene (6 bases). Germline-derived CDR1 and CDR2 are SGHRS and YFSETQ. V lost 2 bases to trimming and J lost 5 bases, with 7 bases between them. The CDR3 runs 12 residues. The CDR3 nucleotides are TGCGCCAGCAGCTTTACAGGGACTGAAGCTTTCTTT. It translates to CASSFTGTEAFF.

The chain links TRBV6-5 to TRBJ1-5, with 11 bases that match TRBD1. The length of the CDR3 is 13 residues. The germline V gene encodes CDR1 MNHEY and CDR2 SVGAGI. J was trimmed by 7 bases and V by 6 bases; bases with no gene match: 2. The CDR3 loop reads CASSWDRGQPQHF. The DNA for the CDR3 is TGTGCCAGCAGCTGGGACAGGGGGCAGCCCCAGCATTTT.

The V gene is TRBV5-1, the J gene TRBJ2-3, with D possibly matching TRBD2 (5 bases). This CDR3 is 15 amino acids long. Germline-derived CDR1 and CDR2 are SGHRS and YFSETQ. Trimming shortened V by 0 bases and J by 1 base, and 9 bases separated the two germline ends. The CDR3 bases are TGCGCCAGCAGCTTGGTTGTTAGCGGCACAGATACGCAGTATTTT. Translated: CASSLVVSGTDTQYF.

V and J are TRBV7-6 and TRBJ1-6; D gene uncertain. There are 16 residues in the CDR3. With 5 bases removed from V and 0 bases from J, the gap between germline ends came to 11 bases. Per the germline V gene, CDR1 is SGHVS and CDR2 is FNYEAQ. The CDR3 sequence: CASSNSAGSYNSPLHF. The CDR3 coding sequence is TGTGCCAGCAGCAATAGCGCCGGCTCCTATAATTCACCCCTCCACTTT.

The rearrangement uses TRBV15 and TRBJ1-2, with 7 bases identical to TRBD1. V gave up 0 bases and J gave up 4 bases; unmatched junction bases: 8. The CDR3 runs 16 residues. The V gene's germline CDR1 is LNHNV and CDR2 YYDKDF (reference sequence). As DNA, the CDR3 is TGTGCCACCAGCAGAGATAATATTGCAGGGGGCTATGGCTACACCTTC. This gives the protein CATSRDNIAGGYGYTF.

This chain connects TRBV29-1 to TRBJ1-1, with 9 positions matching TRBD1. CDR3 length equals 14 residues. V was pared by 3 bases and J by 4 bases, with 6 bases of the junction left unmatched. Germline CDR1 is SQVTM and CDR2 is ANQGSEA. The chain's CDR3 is CSVDAGQGRTEAFF. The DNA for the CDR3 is TGCAGCGTTGACGCTGGACAGGGGCGCACTGAAGCTTTCTTT.

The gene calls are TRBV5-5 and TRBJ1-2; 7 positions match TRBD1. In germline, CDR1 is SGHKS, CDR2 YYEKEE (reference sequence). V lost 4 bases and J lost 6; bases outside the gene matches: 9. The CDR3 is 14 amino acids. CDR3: CASSGGQPLNGYTF. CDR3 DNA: TGTGCCAGCAGCGGGGGACAGCCGCTGAATGGCTACACCTTC.

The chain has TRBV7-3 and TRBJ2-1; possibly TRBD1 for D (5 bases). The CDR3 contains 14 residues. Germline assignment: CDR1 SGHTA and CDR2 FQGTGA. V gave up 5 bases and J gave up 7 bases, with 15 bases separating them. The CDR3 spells CASSQGPGRNEQFF. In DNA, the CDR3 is TGTGCCAGCAGCCAGGGCCCCGGTAGAAATGAGCAGTTCTTC.

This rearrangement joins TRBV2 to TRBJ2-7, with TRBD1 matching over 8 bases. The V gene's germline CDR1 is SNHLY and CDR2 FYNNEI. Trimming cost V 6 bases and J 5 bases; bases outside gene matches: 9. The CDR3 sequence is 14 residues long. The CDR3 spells CASREDRERDEQYF. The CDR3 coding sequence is TGTGCCAGCAGGGAGGACAGGGAAAGGGACGAGCAGTACTTC. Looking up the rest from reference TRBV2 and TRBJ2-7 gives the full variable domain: EPEVTQTPSHQVTQMGQEVILRCVPISNHLYFYWYRQILGQKVEFLVSFYNNEISEKSEIFDDQFSVERPDGSNFTLKIRSTKLEDSAMYFCASREDRERDEQYFGPGTRLTVT.

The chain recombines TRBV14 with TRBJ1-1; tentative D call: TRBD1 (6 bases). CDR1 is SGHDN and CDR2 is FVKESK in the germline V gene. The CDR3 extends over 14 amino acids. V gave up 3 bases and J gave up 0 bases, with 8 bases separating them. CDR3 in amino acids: CASSQGAMNTEAFF. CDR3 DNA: TGTGCCAGCAGCCAGGGGGCCATGAACACTGAAGCTTTCTTT.